These 23 T cell receptor beta chains were sequenced from one sample in a study of cytomegalovirus exposure and HLA in healthy donors. The PCR had 60 Vbeta and 13 Jbeta primers. Clones were read by immunoSEQ multiplex PCR, and TCRdb kept only the in-frame ones, dropping some. The sample yields 74,000 or so clones, about three quarters seen once. The sample was PBMCs. The receptors originated from a man aged 50-59 years in good health and CMV-seropositive.

V usage is TRBV2 and J usage is TRBJ2-3; possibly TRBD2 for D (6 bases). The germline V gene has CDR1 SNHLY and CDR2 FYNNEI. The CDR3 has 14 residues. V lost 1 base and J lost 4, with 9 bases in between. The CDR3 nucleotides read TGTGCCAGCAGTGAAGACGGAGGGGCAGATACGCAGTATTTT. It codes for CASSEDGGADTQYF. Using reference TRBV2 and TRBJ2-3 for the parts outside the CDR3, the full variable domain is EPEVTQTPSHQVTQMGQEVILRCVPISNHLYFYWYRQILGQKVEFLVSFYNNEISEKSEIFDDQFSVERPDGSNFTLKIRSTKLEDSAMYFCASSEDGGADTQYFGPGTRLTVL.

A remark on this clone: This same CDR3 is encoded by further DNA sequences in the sample. The CDR3 DNA follows: TGTGCCAGCAGCTTAGGCGGGGGACAGCCCCAGCATTTT. This gives the protein CASSLGGGQPQHF. The rearrangement joins TRBV7-9 to TRBJ1-5, with D possibly being TRBD1 (5 bases). Germline lookup yields CDR1 SEHNR and CDR2 FQNEAQ (reference sequence). The CDR3 is 13 residues long. The V end was cut by 1 base, the J end by 7 bases, with 8 bases between.

The rearrangement uses TRBV7-2 and TRBJ2-6; tentatively, D is TRBD2 (7 bases). Looked up from germline, CDR1 is SGHTA and CDR2 is FQGNSA. The CDR3 has 13 residues. V lost 3 bases and J lost 13, with 13 bases in between. The CDR3 DNA follows: TGTGCCAGCAGCTTCTCGGGGGGCCGGGTCCTGACTTTC. This sequence encodes CASSFSGGRVLTF.

The gene calls are TRBV7-9 and TRBJ2-7, with TRBD1 identical over 7 bases. With V trimmed by 4 bases and J by 5 bases, 8 bases remained unmatched. The CDR3 is 14 residues long. Germline values: CDR1 SEHNR, CDR2 FQNEAQ (reference sequence). The CDR3 loop is CASSSTGITNEQYF. The CDR3 DNA reads as TGTGCCAGCAGCTCGACAGGGATAACCAACGAGCAGTACTTC.

Regarding this clone: Different DNA sequences within this sample yield the same CDR3. This chain links TRBV19 with TRBJ2-7, with a possible D match to TRBD1 (6 bases). The V end lost 3 bases, the J end lost 3 bases, and 9 bases lay between the germline ends. The V gene's germline CDR1 is LNHDA and CDR2 SQIVND (reference sequence). The CDR3 has 13 amino acids. CDR3: CASSIGRGYEQYF. In DNA, the CDR3 is TGTGCCAGTAGTATCGGCAGGGGCTACGAGCAGTACTTC.

This rearrangement joins TRBV4-1 to TRBJ2-2; 7 bases map to TRBD2. V shed 4 bases and J 2 bases; nucleotides not matched to a gene: 7. Germline-derived CDR1 and CDR2 are MGHRA and YSYEKL. This CDR3 is 16 amino acids long. As DNA, the CDR3 is TGCGCCAGCAGCCTGACGGGAGGAAGAAACACCGGGGAGCTGTTTTTT. Its translation is CASSLTGGRNTGELFF.

The gene calls are TRBV25-1 and TRBJ1-6; a possible D gene is TRBD1 (6 bases). The CDR3 runs to 13 residues. The V gene's germline CDR1 is MGHDK and CDR2 SYGVNS. Between the trimmed V and J ends, which lost 3 bases and 10 bases, there was a span of 10 bases. The CDR3 region is CASSESGDSPLHF. The CDR3 coding sequence is TGTGCCAGCAGTGAGTCAGGGGACTCACCCCTCCACTTT.

The V gene is TRBV15, the J gene TRBJ2-7, with 15 nucleotides matching TRBD2. V trimming: 3 bases; J trimming: 6 bases; junction bases outside the gene matches: 9. This CDR3 spans 17 amino acids. CDR1 LNHNV and CDR2 YYDKDF come from the germline V gene (reference sequence). The CDR3 DNA is TGTGCCACCAGCAGTAGTCGGACTAGCGGGAGGGTCAGCGAGCAGTACTTC. Protein product: CATSSSRTSGRVSEQYF.

V usage is TRBV19 and J usage is TRBJ2-5, with 7 bases identical to TRBD2. CDR1 is LNHDA, CDR2 SQIVND, per germline (reference sequence). With V trimmed by 5 bases and J by 4 bases, 7 bases remained unmatched. CDR3 size: 14 residues. CDR3 loop: CASSSREEGETQYF. CDR3 sequence (DNA): TGTGCCAGTAGTTCTCGGGAGGAGGGAGAGACCCAGTACTTC. The variable domain in full, with the rest retrieved from reference TRBV19 and TRBJ2-5, is DGGITQSPKYLFRKEGQNVTLSCEQNLNHDAMYWYRQDPGQGLRLIYYSQIVNDFQKGDIAEGYSVSREKKESFPLTVTSAQKNPTAFYLCASSSREEGETQYFGPGTRLLVL.

V and J are TRBV29-1 and TRBJ2-7, with 14 nucleotides matching TRBD2. The CDR3 consists of 13 residues. The germline gives CDR1 SQVTM, CDR2 ANQGSEA. V lost 7 bases and J lost 4; bases outside the gene matches: 3. Written as DNA, the CDR3 is TGCAGCGCAAGGACTAGCGGGAGGTACGAGCAGTACTTC. Protein: CSARTSGRYEQYF.

This clone was observed a single time. The chain joins TRBV30 to TRBJ2-1, with TRBD2 identical over 8 bases. The J segment lost 2 bases and the V segment lost 7 bases, leaving 7 bases of the junction unmatched. The germline gives CDR1 GTSNPN, CDR2 SVGIG (reference sequence). The CDR3 consists of 14 residues. CDR3 protein: CAYSGTRAYNEQFF. CDR3 nucleotides: TGTGCCTATTCCGGGACTAGAGCCTACAATGAGCAGTTCTTC.

This sequence joins TRBV29-1 and TRBJ2-7; D perhaps matches TRBD1 (5 bases). This CDR3 has 13 residues. The V gene's germline CDR1 is SQVTM and CDR2 ANQGSEA. Between the trimmed V and J ends, which lost 4 bases and 6 bases, there was a span of 16 bases. The CDR3: CSVVGQGVTEQYF. In nucleotides, the CDR3 is TGCAGCGTTGTCGGGCAGGGTGTCACCGAGCAGTACTTC.

This clone occurred a few times. The V gene is TRBV10-3, the J gene TRBJ2-1, with D possibly matching TRBD1 (5 bases). Per germline, CDR1 ENHRY and CDR2 SYGVKD. The CDR3 covers 13 residues. Trimming removed 2 bases at V and 6 bases at J, with 8 bases between. The CDR3 spells CAISEQGTNEQFF. The CDR3 DNA reads as TGTGCCATCAGTGAGCAGGGTACCAATGAGCAGTTCTTC.

This clone was counted a few times. CDR3 region: CASSREETGFGSNTEAFF. CDR3 bases: TGTGCCAGCAGCCGGGAGGAAACAGGGTTCGGGTCGAACACTGAAGCTTTCTTT. The chain is built from TRBV11-3 and TRBJ1-1; a possible D gene is TRBD1 (6 bases). The V end lost 5 bases, the J end lost 1 base, and 23 bases lay between the germline ends. Germline CDR1 reads SGHNT; CDR2 reads YENEEA. This CDR3 is built from 18 residues.

The rearrangement links TRBV7-2 to TRBJ2-1, with D perhaps TRBD1 (6 bases). The V gene lost 8 bases and the J gene lost 7 bases, with 12 bases spanning the gap. The CDR3 totals 12 residues. Looked up from germline, CDR1 is SGHTA and CDR2 is FQGNSA. The CDR3 nucleotides are TGTGCCAGCGGCTACCAGGGGAATGAGCAGTTCTTC. This sequence encodes CASGYQGNEQFF.

The V gene is TRBV10-3, the J gene TRBJ1-4; D call uncertain. In germline, CDR1 is ENHRY, CDR2 SYGVKD. The CDR3 sequence is 15 residues long. Between the trimmed V and J ends, which lost 3 bases and 8 bases, there was a span of 16 bases. The chain's CDR3 is CAISDPVARREKLFF. CDR3 bases: TGTGCCATCAGTGACCCCGTGGCCCGCCGAGAAAAACTGTTTTTT.

The V gene is TRBV6-5, the J gene TRBJ2-1; D not resolved. Germline loops: CDR1 MNHEY, CDR2 SVGAGI. Trimming shortened V by 5 bases and J by 10 bases, and 9 bases separated the two germline ends. The CDR3 sequence is 11 residues long. CDR3 coding DNA: TGTGCCAGCAGTCTGGGCCGAGAGCAGTTCTTC. It specifies CASSLGREQFF.

The chain has TRBV7-9 and TRBJ1-2; D not resolved. The germline V and J ends were trimmed by 2 bases and 4 bases, with 11 bases remaining between them. The germline V gene has CDR1 SEHNR and CDR2 FQNEAQ (reference sequence). CDR3 size: 14 residues. The CDR3 DNA reads as TGTGCCAGCAGCTTAACGGGGAGTCTCTATGGCTACACCTTC. It encodes CASSLTGSLYGYTF.

J is TRBJ2-1 and V is TRBV19, with 13 bases lining up with TRBD2. The CDR3 spans 17 residues. The germline CDR1 and CDR2 sequences are LNHDA and SQIVND (reference sequence). The J segment lost 1 base and the V segment lost 5 bases, leaving 5 bases of the junction unmatched. The CDR3 DNA is TGTGCCAGTAGTTCAGGACTAGCGGGAGCATCCTACAATGAGCAGTTCTTC. Translated, it gives CASSSGLAGASYNEQFF.

CDR3 bases: TGTGCCTGGAGTCTCGACAGGGGTTATGGCTACACCTTC. Translation gives CAWSLDRGYGYTF. This chain links TRBV30 with TRBJ1-2; TRBD1 matches 8 bases. After removal of 2 bases from V and 5 bases from J, the junction contained 4 bases not matched to a gene. This CDR3 is 13 amino acids long. Germline V lookup: CDR1 GTSNPN, CDR2 SVGIG (reference sequence). The whole variable domain, remainder taken from reference TRBV30 and TRBJ1-2, is SQTIHQWPATLVQPVGSPLSLECTVEGTSNPNLYWYRQAAGRGLQLLFYSVGIGQISSEVPQNLSASRPQDRQFILSSKKLLLSDSGFYLCAWSLDRGYGYTFGSGTRLTVV.

V usage is TRBV15 and J usage is TRBJ1-2; TRBD1 agrees at 11 bases. Trimming at V came to 3 bases and at J to 7 bases, leaving 10 bases not matched to a gene. This CDR3 comprises 16 residues. Germline CDR1 LNHNV, CDR2 YYDKDF (reference sequence). The CDR3 DNA reads as TGTGCCACCAGCAGCGCCCCGGGACAGGGGGTGCCTGGCTACACCTTC. Translation gives CATSSAPGQGVPGYTF.

The V gene is TRBV6-1, the J gene TRBJ2-1; TRBD1 matches at 8 bases. The germline CDR1 and CDR2 sequences are MNHNS and SASEGT. This CDR3 region has 15 residues. Trimming at V came to 3 bases and at J to 7 bases, leaving 8 bases not matched to a gene. The CDR3 sequence: CASSEFQGANNEQFF. CDR3 bases: TGTGCCAGCAGTGAGTTCCAGGGGGCGAATAATGAGCAGTTCTTC.

The chain carries TRBV7-2 and TRBJ2-7; 11 positions agree with TRBD2. CDR1 and CDR2 (germline): SGHTA, FQGNSA. The length of the CDR3 is 15 residues. The trim removed 4 bases at V and 0 bases at J, leaving 2 bases unmatched. CDR3 nucleotides: TGTGCCAGCAGCTCGACTAGCGGGGCCTCCTACGAGCAGTACTTC. This gives the protein CASSSTSGASYEQYF.